What follows are 13 T cell receptor beta chains derived from one specimen sequenced in a study of shared clonotypes between healthy human individuals. CD8 cells regarded as naive lacked CD45RO, were positively chosen for CCR7, and omitted terminally differentiated effector memory CD45RA+ cells. The method was immunoSEQ multiplex PCR; TCRdb's version includes in-frame clones alone and lacks a portion of them. The sample shows about 2.1 million clones, 80% to 95% of them seen only once. Sequenced: naive CD8+ T cells from PBMCs. These receptors were collected from a man between 18 and 35 years old in good health. Some clones in this sample may be carry-over from other donors' samples.

The V call is TRBV6-1, the J call TRBJ2-1; D call uncertain. Germline lookup yields CDR1 MNHNS and CDR2 SASEGT. The length of the CDR3 is 16 residues. Trimming took off 1 base at V and 8 bases at J, with 18 bases between the two ends. The CDR3 DNA reads as TGTGCCAGCAGTGAAGGTGCGGACCTGGTTGTTGATGAGCAGTTCTTC. This gives the protein CASSEGADLVVDEQFF.

The rearrangement links TRBV27 to TRBJ2-6; 7 nucleotides align to TRBD1. Germline loops: CDR1 MNHEY, CDR2 SMNVEV (reference sequence). The CDR3 loop spans 18 amino acids. With V trimmed by 3 bases and J by 4 bases, 12 bases remained unmatched. The chain's CDR3 is CASSLGQGVGLGANVLTF. The CDR3 DNA is TGTGCCAGCAGTTTGGGCCAGGGGGTGGGGTTAGGGGCCAACGTCCTGACTTTC.

V and J are TRBV11-1 and TRBJ1-5; no clear D. Between the trimmed V and J ends, which lost 2 bases and 7 bases, there was a span of 15 bases. The CDR3 spans 15 residues. Germline-derived CDR1 and CDR2 are SGHAT and FQDESV (reference sequence). CDR3 region: CASSLSEGVRQPQHF. Written as DNA, the CDR3 is TGTGCCAGCAGCTTATCAGAGGGTGTGAGGCAGCCCCAGCATTTT.

The rearrangement links TRBV9 to TRBJ2-1; unclear D gene. CDR1 is SGDLS and CDR2 is YYNGEE in the germline V gene. V gave up 4 bases and J gave up 0 bases, with 5 bases separating them. The CDR3 runs to 13 residues. The CDR3 coding sequence is TGTGCCAGCAGCCACTCCTCCTACAATGAGCAGTTCTTC. Its protein is CASSHSSYNEQFF.

The rearrangement links TRBV28 to TRBJ1-2, with D tentatively TRBD1 (5 bases). Trimming cost V 1 base and J 4 bases, with 10 bases left between them. CDR1 and CDR2 (germline): MDHEN, SYDVKM. The length of the CDR3 is 14 residues. The CDR3 coding sequence is TGTGCCAGCAGTTTATCGGGACCCTTCTATGGCTACACCTTC. Its protein product is CASSLSGPFYGYTF.

The rearrangement joins TRBV6-1 to TRBJ1-3, with a possible D match to TRBD1 (6 bases). Between the trimmed V and J ends, which lost 6 bases and 5 bases, there was a span of 14 bases. Per germline, CDR1 MNHNS and CDR2 SASEGT. This CDR3 is built from 14 residues. The CDR3 coding sequence is TGTGCCAGCAGCTCAAGGGGGACAAGAAACACCATATATTTT. Protein product: CASSSRGTRNTIYF.

The chain is built from TRBV27 and TRBJ2-2; 14 bases are shared with TRBD2. The germline V gene has CDR1 MNHEY and CDR2 SMNVEV (reference sequence). Trimming cost V 3 bases and J 4 bases; bases outside gene matches: 7. CDR3 length: 18 amino acids. The CDR3 DNA reads TGTGCCAGCAGTTTCAGACTAGCGGGAGGGCCAAGCACCGGGGAGCTGTTTTTT. The encoded protein is CASSFRLAGGPSTGELFF.

The chain carries TRBV2 and TRBJ2-5; D unclear. The CDR3 has 13 amino acids. V shed 9 bases and J shed 1 base, with 12 bases lying between them. Germline assignment: CDR1 SNHLY and CDR2 FYNNEI. The CDR3 region is CASAEGSQETQYF. Here the CDR3 DNA reads TGTGCCAGTGCCGAAGGATCCCAAGAGACCCAGTACTTC.

The chain carries TRBV7-2 and TRBJ2-5; D call uncertain. Between the trimmed V and J ends, which lost 0 bases and 4 bases, there was a span of 15 bases. Germline CDR1 and CDR2: SGHTA and FQGNSA. The CDR3 runs to 16 residues. The CDR3 sequence: CASSLAGGYHAETQYF. The DNA for the CDR3 is TGTGCCAGCAGCTTAGCGGGCGGATACCATGCAGAGACCCAGTACTTC.

This clone was recorded once. The chain couples TRBV7-9 to TRBJ2-3, with 8 bases identical to TRBD1. The CDR3 extends over 17 amino acids. Trimming at V came to 4 bases and at J to 1 base, leaving 10 bases not matched to a gene. Germline V lookup: CDR1 SEHNR, CDR2 FQNEAQ (reference sequence). The CDR3, as DNA: TGTGCCAGCAGCTCGGGACAGGAGAGCCGCCGCACAGATACGCAGTATTTT. It codes for CASSSGQESRRTDTQYF. The full variable domain, in which reference TRBV7-9 and TRBJ2-3 provide the parts outside the CDR3, is DTGVSQNPRHKITKRGQNVTFRCDPISEHNRLYWYRQTLGQGPEFLTYFQNEAQLEKSRLLSDRFSAERPKGSFSTLEIQRTEQGDSAMYLCASSSGQESRRTDTQYFGPGTRLTVL.

The V gene is TRBV4-3, the J gene TRBJ2-1; the match to TRBD2 covers 13 bases. The germline V gene encodes CDR1 LGHNA and CDR2 YSLEER. The ends lost 1 base at V and 15 bases at J; junction bases unmatched: 9. This CDR3 has 15 residues. This chain's CDR3 is CASSQGTSGRAPPFF. For the CDR3, the DNA is TGCGCCAGCAGCCAAGGCACTAGCGGGAGGGCCCCCCCGTTCTTC.

In regard to this clone: It is unclear where the CDR3 begins or ends on the DNA, so no DNA is shown, and the CDR3 is as TCRdb lists it. This chain joins TRBV27 and TRBJ2-7; the tabulated D call, TRBD1, remains unverified against the DNA. Inclusive of both ends, the CDR3 amounts to 14 amino acids. CDR1 and CDR2 from the germline V gene are MNHEY and SMNVEV (reference sequence). CDR3 protein: CASSFVGQGIGAYF.

This chain joins TRBV4-1 and TRBJ2-5; 9 bases align to TRBD1. Germline CDR1 reads MGHRA; CDR2 reads YSYEKL. The CDR3 runs 19 residues. The V gene end was trimmed by 3 bases and the J gene end by 5 bases; junction bases not matched to a gene: 19. The chain's CDR3 is CASSHNAPGQGSFGETQYF. The CDR3 nucleotides are TGCGCCAGCAGCCATAACGCCCCGGGACAGGGATCCTTTGGGGAGACCCAGTACTTC.